The 23 T cell receptor beta chains below all came from one sample that was sequenced in a study of tumor-infiltrating lymphocytes in localized non-small cell lung cancer. Libraries were prepared by immunoSEQ multiplex PCR; TCRdb keeps only in-frame clonotypes and omits some of them. Of 15,000 to 20,000 clones in the sample, approximately 70% were seen once. The sequenced sample was lung tumor tissue. These receptors were obtained from a human donor with non-small cell lung cancer.

CDR3 amino acids: CASSQPGLGREQYF. CDR3 DNA sequence: TGTGCCAGCAGCCAACCGGGACTAGGTCGGGAGCAGTACTTC. The J gene is TRBJ2-7, the V gene TRBV5-4; 8 bases are shared with TRBD2. The germline CDR1 and CDR2 sequences are SGHNT and YYREEE (reference sequence). The CDR3 totals 14 residues. Trimming at V came to 4 bases and at J to 7 bases, leaving 10 bases not matched to a gene.

This clone was seen once. The rearrangement uses TRBV5-4 and TRBJ1-2, with a weak D call TRBD1 (6 bases). Germline V gene data show CDR1 as SGHNT and CDR2 as YYREEE (reference sequence). V dropped 4 bases and J dropped 8 bases, with 21 bases sitting between them. There are 15 residues in the CDR3. This chain's CDR3 is CASSTEGVPSGGYTF. The CDR3 region has the DNA TGTGCCAGCAGCACAGAGGGGGTCCCCTCGGGGGGCTACACCTTC.

This chain links TRBV5-1 with TRBJ2-2; D not certain. With 0 bases removed from V and 4 bases from J, the gap between germline ends came to 4 bases. CDR1 and CDR2 (germline): SGHRS, YFSETQ. The CDR3 totals 13 residues. The CDR3 nucleotides read TGCGCCAGCAGCTTGGAGGGCACCGGGGAGCTGTTTTTT. Protein sequence: CASSLEGTGELFF.

The chain is built from TRBV11-2 and TRBJ2-1; maybe TRBD2 (5 bases). This CDR3 comprises 14 residues. Germline V gene lookup returns CDR1 SGHAT and CDR2 FQNNGV. The V end lost 2 bases, the J end lost 4 bases, and 9 bases lay between the germline ends. CDR3 nucleotide sequence: TGTGCCAGCAGCTTACAGACTACTTACAATGAGCAGTTCTTC. Translation: CASSLQTTYNEQFF.

The V and J genes are TRBV9 and TRBJ2-1; D is undetermined. This CDR3 has 13 residues. From germline, CDR1 is SGDLS and CDR2 YYNGEE. V was shortened by 3 bases and J by 5 bases, with 9 bases between the two germline ends. The CDR3 DNA is TGTGCCAGCAGCGCCCGACCAGACAATGAGCAGTTCTTC. It codes for CASSARPDNEQFF.

This clone showed up just a few times. V usage is TRBV4-2 and J usage is TRBJ2-3; TRBD2 aligns across 11 bases. Germline trimming cut 3 bases from V and 4 bases from J; bases unmatched to any gene: 3. The CDR3 spans 15 residues. The V gene's germline CDR1 is LGHNA and CDR2 YNFKEQ. Written as DNA, the CDR3 is TGTGCCAGCAGCCAGAGTAGCGGGGGGGCAGATACGCAGTATTTT. Translating it yields CASSQSSGGADTQYF.

This clone has only a few counts. The chain employs TRBV6-1 and TRBJ2-2, with D possibly matching TRBD1 (7 bases). Germline CDR1 and CDR2: MNHNS and SASEGT. Trimming took 6 bases from V and 3 from J, leaving 14 bases between them. This CDR3 comprises 15 residues. CDR3 sequence reads: CASSLEGADTGELFF. The CDR3 DNA sequence: TGTGCCAGCAGCCTGGAGGGGGCGGACACCGGGGAGCTGTTTTTT.

The chain is built from TRBV6-4 and TRBJ2-2; D uncertain. The CDR3 contains 13 residues. In germline, CDR1 is MRHNA, CDR2 SNTAGT. Trimming left V 2 bases short and J 3 bases short, with 4 bases between. CDR3 in DNA: TGTGCCAGCAGTGACAGGGACACCGGGGAGCTGTTTTTT. Translated, it gives CASSDRDTGELFF.

This clone has just one count. The chain uses TRBV5-1 and TRBJ2-3; 13 bases map to TRBD2. CDR3 length equals 16 residues. Germline CDR1 is SGHRS and CDR2 is YFSETQ. Trimming at V came to 4 bases and at J to 5 bases, leaving 7 bases not matched to a gene. CDR3 protein: CASSLQTSGRGDTQYF. CDR3 sequence (DNA): TGCGCCAGCAGCCTACAAACTAGCGGGAGGGGAGATACGCAGTATTTT.

The chain employs TRBV6-7 and TRBJ2-7; either TRBD1 or TRBD2 may fit D (6 bases each). TRBV6-7 is classed as an ORF, of uncertain function. Trimming left V 0 bases short and J 2 bases short, with 23 bases between. CDR3 length: 19 residues. In DNA, the CDR3 is TGTGCCAGCAGTTACTCTACTAACCCGACAGGCTGCGGGGCCTACGAGCAGTACTTC. Translation gives CASSYSTNPTGCGAYEQYF.

The V gene is TRBV6-6, the J gene TRBJ1-1; no reliable D call. This CDR3 is 10 amino acids long. V shed 0 bases and J shed 7 bases, with 0 bases lying between them. CDR1 and CDR2 (germline): MNHNY, SVGAGI (reference sequence). The CDR3 DNA sequence: TGTGCCAGCAGTTACTCTGAAGCTTTCTTT. Encoded protein: CASSYSEAFF.

This clone turned up a few times. V and J are TRBV10-3 and TRBJ1-2, with D unresolved. This CDR3 spans 12 amino acids. Trimming removed 2 bases at V and 10 bases at J, with 11 bases between. Germline V lookup: CDR1 ENHRY, CDR2 SYGVKD. In DNA form, the CDR3 reads TGTGCCATCAGTGAGAACCTGGTCCACTACACCTTC. It yields the protein CAISENLVHYTF.

The chain has TRBV7-2 and TRBJ2-3, with 7 bases matching TRBD1. J gave up 6 bases and V 3 bases, and 9 bases lay outside the gene matches. Germline V gene data show CDR1 as SGHTA and CDR2 as FQGNSA. The CDR3 has 15 amino acids. This chain's CDR3 is CASSFRDREVDTQYF. CDR3 coding DNA: TGTGCCAGCAGCTTCCGGGACAGAGAAGTGGATACGCAGTATTTT.

This clone is medium-sized. The chain carries TRBV7-3 and TRBJ1-6; 8 positions agree with TRBD1. Germline-derived CDR1 and CDR2 are SGHTA and FQGTGA. The CDR3 spans 18 residues. Trimming removed 7 bases from V and 7 bases from J; junction bases left unmatched: 18. CDR3 DNA: TGTGCCAGCACCACCTCCCGGGTCTTAGACAGGGGAAATTCACCCCTCCACTTT. Encoded protein: CASTTSRVLDRGNSPLHF.

Only one count was recorded for this clone. V usage is TRBV2 and J usage is TRBJ2-7, with D unresolved. Germline-derived CDR1 and CDR2 are SNHLY and FYNNEI. With 3 bases removed from V and 1 base from J, the gap between germline ends came to 13 bases. The CDR3 contains 15 residues. The CDR3 coding sequence is TGTGCCAGCAGTGATTTTTCAGCCTGGTCCTACGAGCAGTACTTC. Protein: CASSDFSAWSYEQYF.

This sequence joins TRBV5-1 and TRBJ2-1, with TRBD1 matching 7 bases. Germline V gives CDR1 SGHRS, CDR2 YFSETQ. V gave up 4 bases and J gave up 8 bases; unmatched junction bases: 9. CDR3 size: 14 residues. CDR3 protein: CASSPRGQIDEQFF. The CDR3 bases are TGCGCCAGCAGCCCCAGGGGACAGATCGATGAGCAGTTCTTC.

The chain employs TRBV11-2 and TRBJ2-2, with TRBD2 matching over 12 bases. CDR1 is SGHAT and CDR2 is FQNNGV in the germline V gene. J lost 7 bases, V lost 5 bases, and 8 bases had no gene match. CDR3 length: 16 residues. The CDR3 reads CASSPTSGSYGGELFF. The CDR3 nucleotides read TGTGCCAGCAGCCCGACTAGCGGGAGCTACGGCGGGGAGCTGTTTTTT. Full variable domain (rest looked up from reference TRBV11-2 and TRBJ2-2): EAGVAQSPRYKIIEKRQSVAFWCNPISGHATLYWYQQILGQGPKLLIQFQNNGVVDDSQLPKDRFSAERLKGVDSTLKIQPAKLEDSAVYLCASSPTSGSYGGELFFGEGSRLTVL.

This rearrangement joins TRBV5-1 to TRBJ2-7, with 10 bases identical to TRBD1. The length of the CDR3 is 17 residues. J was trimmed by 0 bases and V by 4 bases; bases with no gene match: 10. Germline assignment: CDR1 SGHRS and CDR2 YFSETQ. The CDR3 region is CASSTGTGVGSSYEQYF. The CDR3 region has the DNA TGCGCCAGCAGCACCGGGACAGGGGTAGGGAGCTCCTACGAGCAGTACTTC.

This clone appeared a few times. As DNA, the CDR3 is TGCAGCGGGTGGGTAAGGGGGAACACTGAAGCTTTCTTT. Amino acid sequence: CSGWVRGNTEAFF. The chain combines TRBV29-1 with TRBJ1-1, with D perhaps TRBD1 (5 bases). This CDR3 is built from 13 residues. Trimming stripped 7 bases from V and 1 base from J, with 13 bases between. Germline lookup yields CDR1 SQVTM and CDR2 ANQGSEA.

The rearrangement joins TRBV15 to TRBJ2-5, with unresolved D. The J call is in doubt because the DNA end fits TRBJ2-7 better. The CDR3 covers 15 residues. Germline V gives CDR1 LNHNV, CDR2 YYDKDF (reference sequence). CDR3 residues: CATSRHTGNSYEQYF. CDR3 DNA sequence: TGTGCCACCAGCAGACACACCGGAAATTCCTACGAGCAGTACTTC.

This clone was picked up a small number of times. The V and J genes are TRBV5-4 and TRBJ1-2; D gene uncertain. The V end was cut by 0 bases, the J end by 4 bases, with 10 bases between. The CDR3 is made up of 14 amino acids. Per the germline V gene, CDR1 is SGHNT and CDR2 is YYREEE (reference sequence). Here the CDR3 reads CASSLGPDSYGYTF. CDR3 DNA sequence: TGTGCCAGCAGCTTGGGGCCCGATTCCTATGGCTACACCTTC.

The V gene is TRBV5-6, the J gene TRBJ2-7; D unclear. Germline assignment: CDR1 SGHDT and CDR2 YYEEEE. V shed 4 bases and J shed 0 bases, with 11 bases lying between them. This CDR3 is 14 amino acids long. CDR3 amino acids: CASSPGLSSYEQYF. In DNA, the CDR3 is TGTGCCAGCAGCCCCGGCCTTAGCTCCTACGAGCAGTACTTC.

The V gene is TRBV11-2, the J gene TRBJ2-5; D is perhaps TRBD1 or TRBD2 (5 bases each). The CDR3 loop spans 12 amino acids. CDR1 SGHAT and CDR2 FQNNGV come from the germline V gene. V was shortened by 3 bases and J by 4 bases, with 6 bases between the two germline ends. The DNA for the CDR3 is TGTGCCAGCAGCTTGAGGGGAGAGACCCAGTACTTC. Amino acid sequence: CASSLRGETQYF.